This T cell receptor (beta chain) was sequenced in a study of blood T cell repertoires in COVID-19. Looking at the study overall: Acute and convalescent COVID-19 samples came from the United States, Italy and Spain. T cells, B-cell-depleted T cells, or PBMCs provided the cDNA or gDNA that served as material.

Original data processing: Amplification from reference gene primers served as the basis for estimated nucleated cell counts. The assay was immunoSEQ multiplex PCR, and TCRdb's table has in-frame clones only and misses some. V and J calls plus clone size are reproduced from that table; the DNA served to infer D and trimming. The sample yields approximately 300,000 clones, approximately 89% seen once. Seattle researchers signed up patients amid active infection and tracked them longitudinally. The CDR3 extends over 15 amino acids. Germline-derived CDR1 and CDR2 are LGHDT and YNNKEL (reference sequence). Trimming stripped 4 bases from V and 0 bases from J, with 10 bases between.

The sequence came from a woman aged 30 to 39 with COVID-19, enrolled during active disease. The material sequenced was peripheral blood. This rearrangement joins TRBV3-1 (or the pseudogene TRBV3-2) to TRBJ1-3; no firm D call. The CDR3 nucleotides are TGTGCCAGCAGCCGAAATCCGGGCTCTGGAAACACCATATATTTT. Amino acid sequence: CASSRNPGSGNTIYF.